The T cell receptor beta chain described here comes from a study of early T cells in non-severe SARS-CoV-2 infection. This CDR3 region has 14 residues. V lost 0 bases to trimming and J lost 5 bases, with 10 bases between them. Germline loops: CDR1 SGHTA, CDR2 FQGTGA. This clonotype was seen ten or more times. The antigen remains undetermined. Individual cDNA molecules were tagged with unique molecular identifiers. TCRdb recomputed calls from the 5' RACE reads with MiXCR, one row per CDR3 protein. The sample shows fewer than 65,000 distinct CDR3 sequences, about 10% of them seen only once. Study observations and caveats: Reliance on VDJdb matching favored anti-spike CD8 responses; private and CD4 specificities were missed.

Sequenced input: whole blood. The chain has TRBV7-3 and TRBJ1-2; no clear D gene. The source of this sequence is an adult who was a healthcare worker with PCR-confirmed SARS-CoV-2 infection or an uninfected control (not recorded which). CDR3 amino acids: CASSLTSGDYGYTF. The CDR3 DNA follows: TGTGCCAGCAGCTTAACGTCCGGGGATTATGGCTACACCTTC.